This TCR beta chain was recovered during a study of T cells in Graves' hyperthyroidism and ophthalmopathy. Regarding the study as a whole: Stable hyperthyroidism was told apart from ophthalmopathy by a model built on 13 V-J features.

Germline V gene lookup returns CDR1 MNHNS and CDR2 SASEGT. V lost 7 bases, J lost 4 bases, and 5 bases stayed unmatched. The CDR3 totals 13 residues. TCR beta CDR3 regions were amplified from RNA. Using the HTBI primer set, a first-round RT-PCR was run on the TCR CDR3. TCRdb re-called the multiplex PCR reads with MiXCR, one entry per CDR3 protein. This sample has almost 250,000 distinct CDR3 sequences, with more than 20% found just once. This clonotype has only a few counts. What it recognizes is unknown. Each person with ophthalmopathy scored at least 3 on the Clinical Activity Score, reached NOSPECS grade 4 or higher, and had been ill under 3 months. Exclusions: uncontrolled infection, other autoimmune disease, pregnancy, lactation. PBMCs came from 8.5 to 10 ml fresh peripheral blood.

The sequenced sample was blood. The receptor was isolated from a woman aged 40 to 55 with Graves' ophthalmopathy. This chain uses TRBV6-1 with TRBJ1-2, with 8 positions matching TRBD1. The CDR3 DNA is TGTGCCAGCAAGGACGACAGGGGCTATGGCTACACCTTC. Translated: CASKDDRGYGYTF.